The rows below give T cell receptor beta chains drawn from one sample of a study of T-cell memory formation after mild COVID-19. TCRdb re-derived calls from the 5' RACE reads in MiXCR, one entry per CDR3 protein. The sample gives about 360,000 distinct CDR3 sequences, 13% to 15% of which show up once; under 25% is in the top ten. Input material: PBMCs or a T cell subset sorted from them (not recorded which). The receptors stem from a young man who had mild COVID-19 (a few samples of this study predate the infection). Cell type and time point are not known. The CDR3 runs from the conserved cysteine through the conserved F or W. The D gene is left open where the match is weak. The listing skips clone size in some rows; elsewhere it reads once, few, many or a size class.

TRBJ2-3 TRBV9 NA TRBD2 CASSGSGGAHTQYF TGTGCCAGCAGCGGAAGCGGGGGGGCACATACGCAGTATTTT
TRBJ1-2 TRBV29-1 NA NA CSVEDQRGRGYTF TGCAGCGTTGAAGATCAGAGGGGCCGGGGCTACACCTTC
TRBJ2-4 TRBV19 few NA CASSIGQMLAKNIQYF TGTGCCAGTAGTATAGGACAGATGTTAGCCAAAAACATTCAGTACTTC
TRBJ2-1 TRBV24-1 few TRBD2 CATSELGLAGGPHEQFF TGTGCCACCAGTGAATTGGGACTAGCGGGGGGGCCGCATGAGCAGTTCTTC
TRBJ1-3 TRBV11-2 NA NA CASSLTGTIYF TGTGCCAGCAGCTTAACGGGCACCATATATTTT
TRBJ2-1 TRBV20-1 few NA CSARDPVSWGRAGGYNEQFF TGCAGTGCTAGAGATCCCGTGTCTTGGGGCAGGGCTGGGGGATACAATGAGCAGTTCTTC
TRBJ2-1 TRBV7-3 few NA CASSLTSTTENEQFF TGTGCCAGCAGCTTAACCTCGACGACGGAAAATGAGCAGTTCTTC
TRBJ2-1 TRBV20-1 NA TRBD2 CSSRGLGLYNEQFF TGCAGTTCTAGGGGACTAGGACTGTACAATGAGCAGTTCTTC
TRBJ1-1 TRBV20-1 NA TRBD1 CSARKTGDTEAFF TGCAGTGCTAGAAAAACAGGGGACACTGAAGCTTTCTTT
TRBJ1-4 TRBV21-1 few NA CASSKEDRPLNEKLFF TGTGCCAGCAGCAAAGAGGATCGGCCGCTGAATGAAAAACTGTTTTTT
TRBJ2-5 TRBV7-2 NA TRBD2 CASSPTVGLAEETQYF TGTGCCAGCAGCCCCACCGTGGGACTAGCGGAAGAGACCCAGTACTTC
TRBJ1-2 TRBV29-1 few NA CSVEVSTDYGYTF TGCAGCGTTGAAGTGTCGACAGACTATGGCTACACCTTC
TRBJ1-1 TRBV6-1 NA NA CASSAIRTNIEAFF TGTGCCAGCAGCGCGATCCGGACCAACATTGAAGCTTTCTTT
TRBJ2-7 TRBV7-9 NA NA CASSSLSDREQYF TGTGCCAGCAGCTCCCTGAGCGATCGCGAGCAGTACTTC
TRBJ1-2 TRBV5-1 few NA CASSSITQGFGGYTF TGCGCCAGCAGCTCCATCACTCAGGGTTTCGGTGGCTACACCTTC
TRBJ1-1 TRBV7-2 few NA CASSLGRAKNTEAFF TGTGCCAGCAGCCTGGGCAGGGCCAAGAACACTGAAGCTTTCTTT
TRBJ1-1 TRBV21-1 few NA CASIGDGLNTEAFF TGTGCCAGCATCGGGGACGGATTGAACACTGAAGCTTTCTTT
TRBJ2-1 TRBV19 few NA CARRAIRPNEQFF TGTGCCAGGAGGGCTATCCGACCCAATGAGCAGTTCTTC
TRBJ1-2 TRBV5-4 few NA CASGLLGLYGYTF TGTGCCAGCGGCCTACTCGGGCTCTATGGCTACACCTTC
TRBJ2-4 TRBV11-2 few NA CASSRIEPNIQYF TGTGCCAGCAGCCGGATCGAACCTAACATTCAGTACTTC
TRBJ2-7 TRBV5-1 few NA CASSPGGAGTYEQYF TGCGCCAGCAGCCCGGGCGGGGCAGGGACTTACGAGCAGTACTTC
TRBJ2-1 TRBV3-1 NA TRBD2 CASSRDLSAGGPNEQFF TGTGCCAGCAGCCGAGATCTGAGTGCGGGGGGGCCTAATGAGCAGTTCTTC